These T cell receptor beta chains were read from a single sample in a study of CD8 T cells in Susac syndrome. TCRdb redid the calling of the immunoSEQ multiplex PCR reads with MiXCR, one entry per CDR3 protein. Found here are over 95,000 distinct CDR3 sequences, around 90% of them singletons; the top ten hold roughly 0.15%. Sequencing was performed on CD4+ T cells from PBMCs. All receptors come from a human donor in good health. Each CDR3 is given with its conserved first and last residue. A D gene is named only where the DNA matches it firmly. Rows may omit the clone size; those that give it use once, few, many or a size class.

d_gene,v_gene,abundance,j_gene,CDR3nt,CDR3aa
.,TRBV7-2,once,TRBJ2-3,TGTGCCAGCAGCCCGTTTCCAGGATCGCAGTATTTT,CASSPFPGSQYF
.,TRBV10-3,few,TRBJ2-7,TGTGCCATCAGTGATACGGGAGCTGGGTACGAGCAGTACTTC,CAISDTGAGYEQYF
.,TRBV4-1,.,TRBJ2-3,TGCGCCAGCAGCCTTTGGGGGAACACAGATACGCAGTATTTT,CASSLWGNTDTQYF
.,TRBV5-1,few,TRBJ2-7,TGCGCCAGCAGCTTCGGAACCTACGAGCAGTACTTC,CASSFGTYEQYF
TRBD2,TRBV6-4,.,TRBJ2-1,TGTGCCAGCAGTCCCGGGACTAGCCGACACAATGAGCAGTTCTTC,CASSPGTSRHNEQFF
.,TRBV19,.,TRBJ2-1,TGTGCCAGTAGTATCTGGGAGCCCCCCTCCTACAATGAGCAGTTCTTC,CASSIWEPPSYNEQFF
TRBD2,TRBV6-5,.,TRBJ2-2,TGTGCCAGCAGTTACTCGATACTAGCGGGGGAGCTGTTTTTT,CASSYSILAGELFF
TRBD1,TRBV5-1,.,TRBJ2-5,TGCGCCAGCAGCGGAGGACAGGTACAAGAGACCCAGTACTTC,CASSGGQVQETQYF
.,TRBV20-1,.,TRBJ1-4,TGCAGTGTCAAGAGAGGACTTTTCTTCCCTAATGAAAAACTGTTTTTT,CSVKRGLFFPNEKLFF
.,TRBV2,.,TRBJ2-7,TGTGCCAGCAGCAGTCTCTCCGACCACGAGCAGTACTTC,CASSSLSDHEQYF